These 17 T cell receptor beta chains were all obtained from the same sample, sequenced in a study of blood T cell repertoires in COVID-19. The assay was immunoSEQ multiplex PCR, and TCRdb's table has in-frame clones only and misses some. The sample carries about 400,000 clones, roughly 90% recorded once. Sequencing was performed on peripheral blood. The receptors were gathered from a man aged 35 to 55 with acute or convalescent COVID-19.

This clone was seen a few times. The chain couples TRBV4-1 to TRBJ1-4, with no clear D. V lost 4 bases and J lost 4, with 19 bases in between. CDR1 MGHRA and CDR2 YSYEKL come from the germline V gene. The CDR3 is 17 amino acids. The CDR3 loop is CASSPHSRARVNEKLFF. CDR3 nucleotides: TGCGCCAGCAGCCCACACTCGCGGGCGCGAGTTAATGAAAAACTGTTTTTT.

V is TRBV10-3 and J is TRBJ2-7, with TRBD1 identical over 9 bases. Losses at the gene ends were 11 bases for V and 3 bases for J; bases not matched to a gene: 11. In germline, CDR1 is ENHRY, CDR2 SYGVKD. The CDR3 covers 14 residues. The DNA for the CDR3 is TGTGCCGGGGGACAGGGTCCGGTTTACTACGAGCAGTACTTC. It specifies CAGGQGPVYYEQYF.

The chain is built from TRBV5-1 and TRBJ1-2; TRBD1 aligns across 8 bases. Trimming at V came to 2 bases and at J to 2 bases, leaving 5 bases not matched to a gene. Germline V gives CDR1 SGHRS, CDR2 YFSETQ. The CDR3 is 15 amino acids. CDR3 amino acids: CASSFRQGLNYGYTF. Written as DNA, the CDR3 is TGCGCCAGCAGCTTCCGACAGGGGTTAAACTATGGCTACACCTTC.

V usage is TRBV28 and J usage is TRBJ2-2, with a weak D call TRBD1 (5 bases). V was clipped by 6 bases and J by 4 bases, with 15 bases between them. Germline CDR1 reads MDHEN; CDR2 reads SYDVKM. This CDR3 is 15 amino acids long. The CDR3 coding sequence is TGTGCCAGCAGCTCCATCGGACAAAGCACCGGGGAGCTGTTTTTT. Translation: CASSSIGQSTGELFF.

This sequence joins TRBV30 and TRBJ1-1; D call uncertain. The length of the CDR3 is 11 residues. Germline V lookup: CDR1 GTSNPN, CDR2 SVGIG (reference sequence). V was trimmed by 5 bases and J by 6 bases, leaving 10 bases between them. The CDR3, as DNA: TGTGCCTGGGACTACCGGGCTGAAGCTTTCTTT. Translation gives CAWDYRAEAFF.

This rearrangement joins TRBV7-8 to TRBJ2-1, with 8 positions matching TRBD2. The CDR3 runs to 15 residues. The V and J ends lost 3 bases and 4 bases, in that order; junction bases with no gene match: 5. Germline V lookup: CDR1 SGHVS, CDR2 FQNEAQ. CDR3 region: CASSFTSGHYNEQFF. The CDR3 DNA follows: TGTGCCAGCAGCTTCACTAGCGGACATTACAATGAGCAGTTCTTC. The full variable domain, completed using reference TRBV7-8 and TRBJ2-1, is GAGVSQSPRYKVAKRGQDVALRCDPISGHVSLFWYQQALGQGPEFLTYFQNEAQLDKSGLPSDRFFAERPEGSVSTLKIQRTQQEDSAVYLCASSFTSGHYNEQFFGPGTRLTVL.

The chain recombines TRBV28 with TRBJ1-5; D is possibly TRBD1 (5 bases). CDR3 length: 13 amino acids. Trimming took off 10 bases at V and 4 bases at J, with 14 bases between the two ends. Germline-derived CDR1 and CDR2 are MDHEN and SYDVKM. The chain's CDR3 is CATRGVQNQPQHF. The CDR3, as DNA: TGTGCCACCCGGGGGGTTCAAAATCAGCCCCAGCATTTT.

The CDR3 region is CASSYGGVNQPQHF. CDR3 DNA: TGTGCCAGCAGTTACGGAGGGGTAAATCAGCCCCAGCATTTT. The rearrangement joins TRBV6-2 or TRBV6-3 to TRBJ1-5; maybe TRBD1 (5 bases). This CDR3 has 14 residues. From germline, CDR1 is MNHEY and CDR2 SVGEGT. V was cut by 2 bases and J by 4 bases, with 9 bases left in between.

The chain joins TRBV7-3 to TRBJ2-1; 8 nucleotides align to TRBD1. The junction had 12 bases not matched to a gene; V was cut back by 5 bases and J by 9 bases. The CDR3 spans 15 residues. Germline V lookup: CDR1 SGHTA, CDR2 FQGTGA. The chain's CDR3 is CASSPDRERSSEQFF. The CDR3 coding sequence is TGTGCCAGCAGCCCGGACAGGGAGCGGTCAAGTGAGCAGTTCTTC.

Concerning this clone: One junction end does not reproduce the germline sequence, and a read error may be involved. The rearrangement joins TRBV19 to TRBJ1-1, with TRBD1 as a possible D gene (6 bases). The CDR3 has 10 residues. The germline V gene encodes CDR1 LNHDA and CDR2 SQIVND (reference sequence). CDR3 amino acids: CASSLRTVVF. The CDR3 DNA reads as TGTGCCAGTAGTCTCAGGACAGTCGTCTTT. The full variable domain, its missing parts supplied by reference TRBV19 and TRBJ1-1, is DGGITQSPKYLFRKEGQNVTLSCEQNLNHDAMYWYRQDPGQGLRLIYYSQIVNDFQKGDIAEGYSVSREKKESFPLTVTSAQKNPTAFYLCASSLRTVVFGQGTRLTVV.

V usage is TRBV19 and J usage is TRBJ2-7; 11 bases map to TRBD1. V lost 5 bases to trimming and J lost 3 bases; unmatched junction nucleotides: 3. Germline CDR1 reads LNHDA; CDR2 reads SQIVND (reference sequence). This CDR3 region has 14 residues. Written as DNA, the CDR3 is TGTGCCAGTAGTCCCGGGACAGGGGGCTACGAGCAGTACTTC. As protein: CASSPGTGGYEQYF.

The V gene is TRBV28, the J gene TRBJ2-4; D might be TRBD1 (6 bases). In germline, CDR1 is MDHEN, CDR2 SYDVKM. CDR3 length: 14 amino acids. V was pared by 7 bases and J by 4 bases, with 14 bases between. The CDR3 DNA reads TGTGCCAGCACCGCCGGGACACCTAAAAACATTCAGTACTTC. Translation: CASTAGTPKNIQYF.

The rearrangement joins TRBV28 to TRBJ2-1; possibly TRBD1 for D (5 bases). Germline CDR1 reads MDHEN; CDR2 reads SYDVKM. This CDR3 is built from 15 residues. V was shortened by 5 bases and J by 6 bases, with 17 bases between the two germline ends. CDR3 region: CASSPSARDSNEQFF. As DNA, the CDR3 is TGTGCCAGCAGTCCATCCGCTAGAGACAGCAATGAGCAGTTCTTC. Full variable domain (rest looked up from reference TRBV28 and TRBJ2-1): DVKVTQSSRYLVKRTGEKVFLECVQDMDHENMFWYRQDPGLGLRLIYFSYDVKMKEKGDIPEGYSVSREKKERFSLILESASTNQTSMYLCASSPSARDSNEQFFGPGTRLTVL.

The chain joins TRBV10-3 to TRBJ2-7, with D maybe TRBD1 (5 bases). V was cut by 5 bases and J by 5 bases, with 7 bases left in between. The V gene's germline CDR1 is ENHRY and CDR2 SYGVKD. This CDR3 is built from 11 residues. The CDR3 protein is CAISSGHEQYF. The CDR3 DNA is TGTGCCATCAGTTCAGGGCACGAGCAGTACTTC.

Points on this clone: The sample carries other DNA sequences with the same CDR3. The V and J genes are TRBV3-1 (or the pseudogene TRBV3-2) and TRBJ1-1; no clear D gene. Trimming removed 4 bases at V and 0 bases at J, with 6 bases between. The germline gives CDR1 LGHDT, CDR2 YNNKEL (reference sequence). This CDR3 contains 13 residues. The CDR3 DNA is TGTGCCAGCAGCCCCGGGGTGAACACTGAAGCTTTCTTT. Amino acids: CASSPGVNTEAFF.

V and J are TRBV9 and TRBJ2-1; 10 bases are a match to TRBD2. V lost 2 bases to trimming and J lost 3 bases; unmatched junction nucleotides: 2. CDR1 and CDR2 from the germline V gene are SGDLS and YYNGEE. This CDR3 is 15 amino acids long. As DNA, the CDR3 is TGTGCCAGCAGCGTTCTAGCGGGGGACTACAATGAGCAGTTCTTC. The encoded protein is CASSVLAGDYNEQFF. The full variable domain, completed using reference TRBV9 and TRBJ2-1, is DSGVTQTPKHLITATGQRVTLRCSPRSGDLSVYWYQQSLDQGLQFLIQYYNGEERAKGNILERFSAQQFPDLHSELNLSSLELGDSALYFCASSVLAGDYNEQFFGPGTRLTVL.

The chain links TRBV7-9 to TRBJ1-3, with no clear D. Trimming shortened V by 0 bases and J by 0 bases, and 3 bases separated the two germline ends. This CDR3 has 14 residues. CDR1 SEHNR and CDR2 FQNEAQ come from the germline V gene (reference sequence). In DNA form, the CDR3 reads TGTGCCAGCAGCTTAGCACTCTCTGGAAACACCATATATTTT. Translated, it gives CASSLALSGNTIYF.